These 22 T cell receptor beta chains came from one sample sequenced in a study of CD8+ T cells in alopecia areata. RNA extraction and reverse transcription yielded cDNA as sequencing template. Using immunoSEQ multiplex PCR, the repertoire was profiled, and TCRdb retains in-frame clones only, with some absent. In the table there are roughly 210,000 clones, approximately 45% of which are singletons. Treatment here: oral pan-JAK inhibitor, 5-10 mg twice daily. The material sequenced was CD4+ T cells sorted from blood, taken at roughly week 36, from a patient treated with tofacitinib. The receptors here all came from a human donor with alopecia areata.

This chain uses TRBV7-9 with TRBJ1-2; TRBD1 is a possible D gene (5 bases). CDR1 is SEHNR and CDR2 is FQNEAQ in the germline V gene (reference sequence). V lost 4 bases and J 8 bases, leaving 17 bases between the germline ends. The CDR3 is 14 amino acids. CDR3 nucleotide sequence: TGTGCCAGCAGCTCCGTGACTAGGGGCGACGGCTACACCTTC. Amino acids: CASSSVTRGDGYTF.

The chain uses TRBV20-1 and TRBJ2-5; D is uncertain. The germline V gene has CDR1 DFQATT and CDR2 SNEGSKA (reference sequence). The V end was cut by 7 bases, the J end by 5 bases, with 8 bases between. The CDR3 has 10 amino acids. CDR3 DNA: TGCAGTGGCCTTTGGGAGACCCAGTACTTC. Its translation: CSGLWETQYF.

This clone was observed a few times. The chain couples TRBV29-1 to TRBJ2-1, with D hard to call. The germline V and J ends were trimmed by 4 bases and 3 bases, with 10 bases remaining between them. The CDR3 length is 13 residues. The germline CDR1 and CDR2 sequences are SQVTM and ANQGSEA. In nucleotides, the CDR3 is TGCAGCGTTGTGGTCCGGGTCTACAATGAGCAGTTCTTC. Translated, it gives CSVVVRVYNEQFF.

V gene TRBV7-2 combines with J gene TRBJ2-4; 10 positions agree with TRBD2. Germline lookup yields CDR1 SGHTA and CDR2 FQGNSA. The V gene end was trimmed by 5 bases and the J gene end by 0 bases; junction bases not matched to a gene: 13. The CDR3 is 19 residues long. CDR3 protein: CASSPSGLAGDVAKNIQYF. The CDR3 DNA sequence: TGTGCCAGCAGCCCCTCGGGCCTAGCGGGAGATGTAGCCAAAAACATTCAGTACTTC.

In its sample, this clone was seen a few times. This chain joins TRBV11-2 and TRBJ2-3, with D maybe TRBD1 (6 bases). From germline, CDR1 is SGHAT and CDR2 FQNNGV. The ends were cut back, 8 bases at V and 2 bases at J, with 17 bases in the middle. The length of the CDR3 is 15 residues. As DNA, the CDR3 is TGTGCCAGCGGCATGGGGGCAGCGATCACAGATACGCAGTATTTT. It is translated as CASGMGAAITDTQYF.

The V gene is TRBV19, the J gene TRBJ2-1; D could derive from TRBD1 or TRBD2 (5 bases each). Germline V gene sequence: CDR1 LNHDA, CDR2 SQIVND (reference sequence). Trimming cost V 8 bases and J 9 bases, with 17 bases left between them. This CDR3 contains 13 residues. The DNA of the CDR3 is TGTGCCAGTCGGGCGAGGGGAGTTGGTGAGCAGTTCTTC. This codes for CASRARGVGEQFF.

The V gene is TRBV2, the J gene TRBJ2-7; possibly TRBD1 or TRBD2 for D (7 bases each). Germline values: CDR1 SNHLY, CDR2 FYNNEI. This CDR3 comprises 13 residues. V was cut by 8 bases and J by 1 base, with 12 bases left in between. The CDR3 DNA follows: TGTGCCAGCTGGGAGGGGGCTTCCTACGAGCAGTACTTC. This encodes CASWEGASYEQYF.

The chain combines TRBV30 with TRBJ2-6, with 10 positions matching TRBD2. The V gene's germline CDR1 is GTSNPN and CDR2 SVGIG (reference sequence). V was clipped by 4 bases and J by 3 bases; unmatched bases: 3. The CDR3 loop spans 15 amino acids. CDR3 in amino acids: CAWISGRYGANVLTF. The CDR3 DNA follows: TGTGCCTGGATTAGCGGGAGGTATGGGGCCAACGTCCTGACTTTC.

This clone was counted ten times or more. The V and J genes are TRBV15 and TRBJ1-4, with no clear D. CDR1 LNHNV and CDR2 YYDKDF come from the germline V gene (reference sequence). The CDR3 length is 15 residues. V dropped 0 bases and J dropped 4 bases, with 9 bases sitting between them. CDR3 protein: CATSRDVRINEKLFF. CDR3 coding DNA: TGTGCCACCAGCAGAGACGTGCGGATTAATGAAAAACTGTTTTTT.

The CDR3 coding sequence is TGTGCCAGCAGTGAGCTAGCGGGAGTTGTGGGAAATGAGCAGTTCTTC. Translating gives CASSELAGVVGNEQFF. This sequence joins TRBV2 and TRBJ2-1; TRBD2 aligns across 10 bases. Looked up from germline, CDR1 is SNHLY and CDR2 is FYNNEI. This CDR3 contains 16 residues. The junction had 9 bases not matched to a gene; V was cut back by 3 bases and J by 7 bases.

The chain recombines TRBV30 with TRBJ1-1; perhaps TRBD1 as D (5 bases). Trimming removed 4 bases from V and 3 bases from J, with 18 bases in between. This CDR3 comprises 15 residues. Germline lookup yields CDR1 GTSNPN and CDR2 SVGIG (reference sequence). CDR3 protein: CAWKRGRLSDTEAFF. In DNA, the CDR3 is TGTGCCTGGAAAAGGGGAAGGCTTTCGGACACTGAAGCTTTCTTT.

This clone was detected only a few times. The chain recombines TRBV7-6 with TRBJ2-5; 10 bases are shared with TRBD2. Germline V gene lookup returns CDR1 SGHVS and CDR2 FNYEAQ. This CDR3 is 16 amino acids long. Unmatched junction bases numbered 9, after V lost 7 bases and J lost 1 base. CDR3 bases: TGTGCCAGCACGGGGACTAGCGTTGGGTCCCAAGAGACCCAGTACTTC. This sequence encodes CASTGTSVGSQETQYF. The whole variable domain, filled in from reference TRBV7-6 and TRBJ2-5, reads GAGVSQSPRYKVTKRGQDVALRCDPISGHVSLYWYRQALGQGPEFLTYFNYEAQQDKSGLPNDRFSAERPEGSISTLTIQRTEQRDSAMYRCASTGTSVGSQETQYFGPGTRLLVL.

This clone was counted between two and nine times. The rearrangement joins TRBV29-1 to TRBJ2-5; D uncertain. CDR1 and CDR2 from the germline V gene are SQVTM and ANQGSEA. The CDR3 extends over 9 amino acids. V lost 8 bases, J lost 5 bases, and 6 bases lay in between. Here the CDR3 DNA reads TGCAGCCCCGAGGAGACCCAGTACTTC. Protein: CSPEETQYF.

The chain joins TRBV6-1 to TRBJ2-5, with a weak D call TRBD2 (6 bases). The length of the CDR3 is 14 residues. Trimming pared 6 bases from V and 5 bases from J, leaving 16 bases between. CDR1 is MNHNS and CDR2 is SASEGT in the germline V gene. DNA for the CDR3: TGTGCCAGCAGCCCCCTCGGGGGTCGGGAGACCCAGTACTTC. Translation: CASSPLGGRETQYF.

For the CDR3, the DNA is TGTGCCAGCAGCTTTGAGTCCTACGAGCAGTACTTC. Its translation: CASSFESYEQYF. V usage is TRBV7-2 and J usage is TRBJ2-7, with D unclear. The CDR3 has 12 residues. The V end lost 3 bases, the J end lost 1 base, and 4 bases lay between the germline ends. In germline, CDR1 is SGHTA, CDR2 FQGNSA.

This clone showed up just a few times. The junction differs from germline at one of its ends, possibly a read error. This chain uses TRBV4-1 with TRBJ1-2; the match to TRBD1 covers 9 bases. Germline V gives CDR1 MGHRA, CDR2 YSYEKL. This CDR3 contains 14 residues. CDR3 DNA: TGCGCCAGCAGCGAGGGACAGGGTCCCTATCGCTACACCTTC. Its protein product is CASSEGQGPYRYTF.

This clone was recorded a few times. This chain connects TRBV7-3 to TRBJ2-4; 8 bases map to TRBD2. The CDR3 has 16 residues. Germline CDR1 SGHTA, CDR2 FQGTGA. Unmatched junction bases numbered 8, after V lost 5 bases and J lost 2 bases. CDR3 sequence reads: CASSETSGSTKNIQYF. The DNA of the CDR3 is TGTGCCAGCAGCGAGACCAGCGGGAGTACCAAAAACATTCAGTACTTC. The full variable domain, its missing parts supplied by reference TRBV7-3 and TRBJ2-4, is GAGVSQTPSNKVTEKGKYVELRCDPISGHTALYWYRQSLGQGPEFLIYFQGTGAADDSGLPNDRFFAVRPEGSVSTLKIQRTERGDSAVYLCASSETSGSTKNIQYFGAGTRLSVL.

The genes are TRBV6-5 and TRBJ1-1; D is unresolved. Trimming left V 7 bases short and J 2 bases short, with 14 bases between. The length of the CDR3 is 14 residues. Germline V gene data show CDR1 as MNHEY and CDR2 as SVGAGI. CDR3: CASKDPKGNTEAFF. The CDR3 DNA reads TGTGCCAGCAAAGATCCCAAGGGCAACACTGAAGCTTTCTTT.

This rearrangement joins TRBV10-1 to TRBJ2-7, with D uncertain. The CDR3 extends over 13 amino acids. V shed 6 bases and J shed 5 bases, with 14 bases lying between them. Germline-derived CDR1 and CDR2 are WNHNN and SYGVQD (reference sequence). The CDR3 region has the DNA TGCGCCAGCAGCCCCGTTGGGTCCCACGAGCAGTACTTC. Translating gives CASSPVGSHEQYF.

The sample holds a few counts of this clone. The chain uses TRBV29-1 and TRBJ1-2; unclear D gene. V lost 8 bases, J lost 5 bases, and 6 bases lay in between. This CDR3 has 9 amino acids. Germline-derived CDR1 and CDR2 are SQVTM and ANQGSEA. CDR3 residues: CSSSYGYTF. CDR3 DNA sequence: TGCAGCTCTTCTTATGGCTACACCTTC.

The table lists this clone with a few counts. The chain combines TRBV5-1 with TRBJ2-1; 10 bases align to TRBD2. The CDR3 is made up of 14 amino acids. V gave up 4 bases and J gave up 3 bases; unmatched junction bases: 1. Per the germline V gene, CDR1 is SGHRS and CDR2 is YFSETQ. The chain's CDR3 is CASSLAGDYNEQFF. CDR3 coding DNA: TGCGCCAGCAGCCTAGCGGGAGACTACAATGAGCAGTTCTTC.

The chain combines TRBV2 with TRBJ2-1, with 7 nucleotides matching TRBD2. This CDR3 has 16 amino acids. Germline assignment: CDR1 SNHLY and CDR2 FYNNEI. J gave up 3 bases and V 6 bases, and 11 bases lay outside the gene matches. The chain's CDR3 is CASSGLREGIYNEQFF. The CDR3 DNA sequence: TGTGCCAGCAGCGGTTTAAGGGAGGGGATCTACAATGAGCAGTTCTTC.